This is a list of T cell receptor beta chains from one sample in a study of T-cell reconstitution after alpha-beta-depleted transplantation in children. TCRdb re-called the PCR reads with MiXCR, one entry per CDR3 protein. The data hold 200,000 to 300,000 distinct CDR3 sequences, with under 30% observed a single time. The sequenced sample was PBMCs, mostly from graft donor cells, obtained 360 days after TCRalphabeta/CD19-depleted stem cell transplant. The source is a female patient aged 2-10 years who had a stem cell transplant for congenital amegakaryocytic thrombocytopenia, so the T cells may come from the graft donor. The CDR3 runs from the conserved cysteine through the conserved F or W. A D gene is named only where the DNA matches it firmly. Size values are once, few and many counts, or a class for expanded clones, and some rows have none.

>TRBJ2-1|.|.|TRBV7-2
TGTGCCAGCAAGACGTCTCTGGCGGGACGTAACAATGAGCAGTTCTTC
CASKTSLAGRNNEQFF
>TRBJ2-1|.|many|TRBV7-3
TGTGCCAGCAGCTCAGGGGGGATGAATGAGCAGTTCTTC
CASSSGGMNEQFF
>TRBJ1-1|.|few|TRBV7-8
TGTGCCAGCAGCTTAGTTCGGGGGAACACTGAAGCTTTCTTT
CASSLVRGNTEAFF
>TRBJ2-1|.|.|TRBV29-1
TGCAGCGTTGTCATGGGGCTATACCCTAATGCCTACAATGAGCAGTTCTTC
CSVVMGLYPNAYNEQFF
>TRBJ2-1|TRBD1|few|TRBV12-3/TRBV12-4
TGTGCCAGCACCCGGACAGGTAGTTCCTACAATGAGCAGTTCTTC
CASTRTGSSYNEQFF
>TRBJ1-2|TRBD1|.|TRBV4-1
TGCGCCAGCAGCCAAGATAGGGGACAGCCTCCTCCCGGCGGCTACACCTTC
CASSQDRGQPPPGGYTF
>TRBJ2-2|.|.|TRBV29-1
TGCAGCGCCGGGGCGCGGACGCCAGGGGCGAACACCGGGGAGCTGTTTTTT
CSAGARTPGANTGELFF
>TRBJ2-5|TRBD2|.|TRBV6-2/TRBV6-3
TGTGCCAGCCATCGGGGACTAGGTGAAGAGACCCAGTACTTC
CASHRGLGEETQYF
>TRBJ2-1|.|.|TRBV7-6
TGTGCCAGCAGCTTAGCCGGCGGGACGCTCGCCAATGAGCAGTTCTTC
CASSLAGGTLANEQFF
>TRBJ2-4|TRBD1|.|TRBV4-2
TGTGCCAGCAGCCACAGTGACAGGGCGACGGAAAGAGACATTCAGTACTTC
CASSHSDRATERDIQYF
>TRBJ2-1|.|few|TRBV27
TGTGCCAGCAGTTTAAGGCTCCGGGACCTCTACAATGAGCAGTTCTTC
CASSLRLRDLYNEQFF
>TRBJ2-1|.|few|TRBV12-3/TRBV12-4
TGTGCCAGCAGTTTTACCCTAAGTAACAATGAGCAGTTCTTC
CASSFTLSNNEQFF
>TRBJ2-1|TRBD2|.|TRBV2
TGTGCCAGCAGTGAGAGCCGGGCTAGCGGGGGAATCAATGAGCAGTTCTTC
CASSESRASGGINEQFF
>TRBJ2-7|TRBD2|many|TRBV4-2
TGTGCCAGCAGCCAAGAGTTTGCGGGAGACGAGCAGTACTTC
CASSQEFAGDEQYF
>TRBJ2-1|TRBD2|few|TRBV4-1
TGCGCCAGCAGCCAAGATGAGACTAGCGGGAGAGCCCATGAGCAGTTCTTC
CASSQDETSGRAHEQFF
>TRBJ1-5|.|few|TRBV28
TGTGCCAGCAGTTTATCCTCCAGGTTGCAGCCCCAGCATTTT
CASSLSSRLQPQHF